These 22 T cell receptor beta chains were all obtained from the same sample, sequenced in a study of blood T cell repertoires in COVID-19. Only in-frame clones appear in the TCRdb table, and some are missing; sequencing was by immunoSEQ multiplex PCR. The profile shows 30,000 to 35,000 clones, about 90% of them singletons. Sequenced material: peripheral blood. Receptors originate from a woman aged 40 to 55 with active or convalescent COVID-19.

The V and J genes are TRBV19 and TRBJ1-5, with TRBD1 matching over 7 bases. The CDR3 covers 15 residues. With V trimmed by 8 bases and J by 4 bases, 11 bases remained unmatched. Germline CDR1 reads LNHDA; CDR2 reads SQIVND (reference sequence). The CDR3 region is CASGASGTENQPQHF. CDR3 nucleotides: TGTGCCAGTGGGGCCTCCGGGACAGAAAATCAGCCCCAGCATTTT.

The rearrangement links TRBV11-2 to TRBJ2-5, with unresolved D. The germline CDR1 and CDR2 sequences are SGHAT and FQNNGV. Trimming cost V 5 bases and J 1 base, with 11 bases left between them. The CDR3 loop spans 14 amino acids. In DNA, the CDR3 is TGTGCCAGCAGCCCAGTCGGCGGCCAAGAGACCCAGTACTTC. It yields the protein CASSPVGGQETQYF.

The chain combines TRBV20-1 with TRBJ2-1; D is possibly TRBD2 (6 bases). Looked up from germline, CDR1 is DFQATT and CDR2 is SNEGSKA (reference sequence). The CDR3 is 16 residues long. The ends were cut back, 3 bases at V and 5 bases at J, with 20 bases in the middle. CDR3 nucleotide sequence: TGCAGTGCTAGTTACCCTGGGACTCCAAGCGACAATGAGCAGTTCTTC. Its protein is CSASYPGTPSDNEQFF.

This clone has just a few counts. V is TRBV7-9 and J is TRBJ1-6, with D hard to call. The germline CDR1 and CDR2 sequences are SEHNR and FQNEAQ (reference sequence). The length of the CDR3 is 14 residues. Deletions cut 0 bases from V and 7 bases from J, with 7 bases between. The CDR3 DNA follows: TGTGCCAGCAGCTTAGCACCACAGAATTCACCCCTCCACTTT. Amino acids: CASSLAPQNSPLHF.

The genes are TRBV19 and TRBJ2-2, with D unclear. Trimming stripped 8 bases from V and 4 bases from J, with 14 bases between. This CDR3 spans 14 amino acids. Germline CDR1 reads LNHDA; CDR2 reads SQIVND (reference sequence). The chain's CDR3 is CASQIGGITGELFF. CDR3 nucleotides: TGTGCCAGTCAAATAGGCGGCATCACCGGGGAGCTGTTTTTT.

Remarks on this clone: Germline is not matched at one junction end, which may reflect a read error. Other DNA sequences in the same sample also yield this CDR3. The rearrangement uses TRBV11-1 and TRBJ2-5; D perhaps matches TRBD2 (6 bases). CDR1 is SGHAT, CDR2 FQDESV, per germline (reference sequence). The CDR3 contains 15 residues. The CDR3 DNA reads as TGTGCCAGCAGCTTAGCGGAGGGAAGACAAGAAACCCAGTACTTC. The encoded protein is CASSLAEGRQETQYF.

The sample holds one count of this clone. This chain links TRBV28 with TRBJ2-7; 7 bases are a match to TRBD1. CDR1 is MDHEN, CDR2 SYDVKM, per germline. The CDR3 runs 11 residues. The junction had 6 bases not matched to a gene; V was cut back by 5 bases and J by 11 bases. In DNA form, the CDR3 reads TGTGCCAGCAGTGCCCCCCAGGGGGAGTACTTC. Translation: CASSAPQGEYF. Drawing the rest from reference TRBV28 and TRBJ2-7, the complete variable domain is DVKVTQSSRYLVKRTGEKVFLECVQDMDHENMFWYRQDPGLGLRLIYFSYDVKMKEKGDIPEGYSVSREKKERFSLILESASTNQTSMYLCASSAPQGEYFGPGTRLTVT.

The chain joins TRBV7-8 to TRBJ1-4; D is undetermined. The CDR3 consists of 13 residues. Trimming took 0 bases from V and 7 from J, leaving 6 bases between them. CDR1 is SGHVS, CDR2 FQNEAQ, per germline. This chain's CDR3 is CASSLAPSEKLFF. The DNA of the CDR3 is TGTGCCAGCAGCTTAGCCCCCTCTGAAAAACTGTTTTTT.

V usage is TRBV9 and J usage is TRBJ1-3; 7 bases agree with TRBD1. The germline V gene encodes CDR1 SGDLS and CDR2 YYNGEE. The CDR3 runs 18 residues. The trim removed 0 bases at V and 0 bases at J, leaving 9 bases unmatched. The CDR3 sequence is CASSVAPGQKSSGNTIYF. The CDR3 DNA reads as TGTGCCAGCAGCGTAGCTCCGGGACAGAAAAGCTCTGGAAACACCATATATTTT.

Points on this clone: Relative to the germline gene, one junction end is altered; a read error may explain this. The chain links TRBV3-1 (or the pseudogene TRBV3-2) to TRBJ2-4, with a possible D match to TRBD2 (7 bases). Germline lookup yields CDR1 LGHDT and CDR2 YNNKEL (reference sequence). The CDR3 runs 13 residues. The CDR3 is CASSQEGGGKRYF. For the CDR3, the DNA is TGCGCCAGCAGCCAAGAAGGGGGGGGGAAACGGTACTTC.

The rearrangement links TRBV19 to TRBJ1-4; TRBD1 is a possible D gene (5 bases). V shed 1 base and J shed 7 bases, with 16 bases lying between them. The CDR3 extends over 16 amino acids. Germline V lookup: CDR1 LNHDA, CDR2 SQIVND (reference sequence). The CDR3 here is CASSIAPGRIGEKLFF. As DNA, the CDR3 is TGTGCCAGTAGTATAGCCCCAGGGCGCATAGGTGAAAAACTGTTTTTT.

The V and J genes are TRBV5-4 and TRBJ2-3; D call uncertain. Germline CDR1 SGHNT, CDR2 YYREEE (reference sequence). This CDR3 contains 12 residues. V lost 3 bases and J 6 bases, leaving 8 bases between the germline ends. The CDR3 nucleotides are TGTGCCAGCAGCTCCTTATCGGATACGCAGTATTTT. Its translation is CASSSLSDTQYF.

The V and J genes are TRBV10-3 and TRBJ2-1, with TRBD2 matching 10 bases. CDR1 and CDR2 from the germline V gene are ENHRY and SYGVKD. V lost 7 bases and J lost 8; bases outside the gene matches: 11. This CDR3 contains 15 residues. The CDR3 DNA reads as TGTGCCATCACCCCTGGGACTAGCGCCGACGATGAGCAGTTCTTC. This gives the protein CAITPGTSADDEQFF.

V usage is TRBV6-1 and J usage is TRBJ1-5; 7 bases are shared with TRBD1. The CDR3 has 13 residues. With 6 bases clipped from V and 6 bases from J, the junction kept 5 bases outside the gene matches. Germline V gene sequence: CDR1 MNHNS, CDR2 SASEGT. DNA of the CDR3: TGTGCCAGCAGCCAGGGGGGACTTCAGCCCCAGCATTTT. As protein: CASSQGGLQPQHF.

The chain joins TRBV4-2 to TRBJ1-1; 12 positions match TRBD1. In germline, CDR1 is LGHNA, CDR2 YNFKEQ. Trimming cost V 6 bases and J 7 bases; bases outside gene matches: 6. The CDR3 length is 14 residues. CDR3 amino acids: CASSRDRGLGEAFF. The CDR3 DNA reads TGTGCCAGCAGTAGGGACAGGGGGCTCGGTGAAGCTTTCTTT.

The chain joins TRBV10-3 to TRBJ2-5; D is undetermined. V lost 6 bases, J lost 3 bases, and 8 bases lay in between. The length of the CDR3 is 12 residues. From germline, CDR1 is ENHRY and CDR2 SYGVKD. The CDR3 coding sequence is TGTGCCATCAGCCGAAACAAAGAGACCCAGTACTTC. It encodes CAISRNKETQYF.

This clone appeared a single time. The V gene is TRBV7-9, the J gene TRBJ1-1; TRBD1 matches 8 bases. The germline V gene has CDR1 SEHNR and CDR2 FQNEAQ (reference sequence). Unmatched junction bases numbered 7, after V lost 5 bases and J lost 2 bases. The CDR3 is 15 amino acids. This CDR3 reads CASSLIGQGNTEAFF. In nucleotides, the CDR3 is TGTGCCAGCAGCCTCATCGGACAGGGCAACACTGAAGCTTTCTTT.

This clone has just a few counts. The chain is built from TRBV9 and TRBJ1-5, with TRBD1 as a possible D gene (5 bases). Germline CDR1 and CDR2: SGDLS and YYNGEE. V lost 0 bases, J lost 5 bases, and 12 bases lay in between. The CDR3 is 15 residues long. DNA of the CDR3: TGTGCCAGCAGCGTAGGAGCAACAGGAGATCAGCCCCAGCATTTT. It yields the protein CASSVGATGDQPQHF.

V and J are TRBV3-1 (or the pseudogene TRBV3-2) and TRBJ2-5; D not resolved. Trimming took off 4 bases at V and 2 bases at J, with 2 bases between the two ends. Germline loops: CDR1 LGHDT, CDR2 YNNKEL (reference sequence). This CDR3 is 11 amino acids long. CDR3 coding DNA: TGTGCCAGCAGCCTACAAGAGACCCAGTACTTC. Translating gives CASSLQETQYF.

This clone was observed a few times. This chain connects TRBV19 to TRBJ2-7; 11 bases are shared with TRBD1. The V gene's germline CDR1 is LNHDA and CDR2 SQIVND (reference sequence). This CDR3 region has 15 residues. V lost 6 bases to trimming and J lost 4 bases; unmatched junction nucleotides: 8. The CDR3 nucleotides read TGTGCCAGTAGGGGTTCGGGACAGGGGGTGTACGAGCAGTACTTC. Translated: CASRGSGQGVYEQYF.

The chain has TRBV7-3 and TRBJ2-2, with D possibly TRBD1 on 6 matching bases. V lost 4 bases and J lost 7, with 13 bases in between. Germline V gene lookup returns CDR1 SGHTA and CDR2 FQGTGA. The CDR3 has 14 residues. Written as DNA, the CDR3 is TGTGCCAGCAGCTGGACAGTCTCTGGCGGGGAGCTGTTTTTT. Residues: CASSWTVSGGELFF. Variable domain in full (rest from reference TRBV7-3 and TRBJ2-2): GAGVSQTPSNKVTEKGKYVELRCDPISGHTALYWYRQSLGQGPEFLIYFQGTGAADDSGLPNDRFFAVRPEGSVSTLKIQRTERGDSAVYLCASSWTVSGGELFFGEGSRLTVL.

The chain has TRBV7-2 and TRBJ1-1; weak D call: TRBD1 (5 bases). From germline, CDR1 is SGHTA and CDR2 FQGNSA. With 0 bases removed from V and 1 base from J, the gap between germline ends came to 9 bases. The CDR3 loop spans 15 amino acids. CDR3 loop: CASSLAAGENTEAFF. The CDR3 nucleotides read TGTGCCAGCAGCTTAGCGGCGGGGGAGAACACTGAAGCTTTCTTT.